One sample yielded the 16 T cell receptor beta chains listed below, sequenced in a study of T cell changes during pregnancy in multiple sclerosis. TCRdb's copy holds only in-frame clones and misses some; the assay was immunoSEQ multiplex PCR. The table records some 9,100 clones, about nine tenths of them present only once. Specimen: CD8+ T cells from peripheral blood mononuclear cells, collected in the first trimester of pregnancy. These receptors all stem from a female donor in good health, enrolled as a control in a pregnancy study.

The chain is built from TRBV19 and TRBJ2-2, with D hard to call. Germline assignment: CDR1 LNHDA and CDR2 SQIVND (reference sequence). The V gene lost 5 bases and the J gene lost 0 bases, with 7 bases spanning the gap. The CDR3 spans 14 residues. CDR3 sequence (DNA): TGTGCCAGTAGTGCTGGCACGAACACCGGGGAGCTGTTTTTT. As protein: CASSAGTNTGELFF.

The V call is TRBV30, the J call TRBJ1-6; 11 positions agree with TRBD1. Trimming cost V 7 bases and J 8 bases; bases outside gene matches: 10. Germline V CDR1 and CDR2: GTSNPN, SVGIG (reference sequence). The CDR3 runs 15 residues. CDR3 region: CAYHPGQGAYSPLHF. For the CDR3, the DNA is TGTGCCTACCACCCCGGACAGGGGGCGTATTCACCCCTCCACTTT.

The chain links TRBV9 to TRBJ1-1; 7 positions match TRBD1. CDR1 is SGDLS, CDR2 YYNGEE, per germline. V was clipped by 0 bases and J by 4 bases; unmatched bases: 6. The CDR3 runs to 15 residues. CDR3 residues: CASSVEGGPATEAFF. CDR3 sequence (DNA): TGTGCCAGCAGCGTAGAAGGGGGCCCGGCCACTGAAGCTTTCTTT. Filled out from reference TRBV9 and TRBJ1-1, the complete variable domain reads DSGVTQTPKHLITATGQRVTLRCSPRSGDLSVYWYQQSLDQGLQFLIQYYNGEERAKGNILERFSAQQFPDLHSELNLSSLELGDSALYFCASSVEGGPATEAFFGQGTRLTVV.

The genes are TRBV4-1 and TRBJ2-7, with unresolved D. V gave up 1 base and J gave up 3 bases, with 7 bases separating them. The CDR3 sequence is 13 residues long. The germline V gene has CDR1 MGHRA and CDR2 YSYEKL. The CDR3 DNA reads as TGCGCCAGCAGCCAAGGGCAGAACTACGAGCAGTACTTC. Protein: CASSQGQNYEQYF.

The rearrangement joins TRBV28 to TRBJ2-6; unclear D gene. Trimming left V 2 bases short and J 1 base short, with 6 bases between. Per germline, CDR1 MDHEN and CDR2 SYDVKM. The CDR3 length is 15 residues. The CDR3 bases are TGTGCCAGCAGTTTAGACATATCTGGGGCCAACGTCCTGACTTTC. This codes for CASSLDISGANVLTF.

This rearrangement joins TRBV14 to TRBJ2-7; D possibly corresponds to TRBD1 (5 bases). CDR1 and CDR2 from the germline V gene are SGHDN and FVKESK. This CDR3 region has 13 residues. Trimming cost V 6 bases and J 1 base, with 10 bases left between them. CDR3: CASRLDSSYEQYF. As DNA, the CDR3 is TGTGCCAGCAGACTCGACAGTTCCTACGAGCAGTACTTC.

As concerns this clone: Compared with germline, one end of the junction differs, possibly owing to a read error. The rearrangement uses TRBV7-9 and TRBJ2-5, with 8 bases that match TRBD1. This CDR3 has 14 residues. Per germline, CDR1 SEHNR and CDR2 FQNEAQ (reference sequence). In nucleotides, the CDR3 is TGTGCCAGCAGCTTAGGGGCGGACCGGACAGGGCCGCACTTC. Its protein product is CASSLGADRTGPHF.

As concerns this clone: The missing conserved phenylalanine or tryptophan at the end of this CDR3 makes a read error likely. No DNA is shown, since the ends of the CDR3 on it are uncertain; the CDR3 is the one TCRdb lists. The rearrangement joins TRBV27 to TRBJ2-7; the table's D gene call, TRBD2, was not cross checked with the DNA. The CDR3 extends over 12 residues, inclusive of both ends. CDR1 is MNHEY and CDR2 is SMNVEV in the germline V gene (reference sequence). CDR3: CASTRTSGRFGL.

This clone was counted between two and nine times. In DNA form, the CDR3 reads TGTGCCAGCAGCAAGGTGGCGGGAGGGTCAGATACGCAGTATTTT. It is translated as CASSKVAGGSDTQYF. The chain couples TRBV6-5 to TRBJ2-3; 9 nucleotides align to TRBD2. Germline values: CDR1 MNHEY, CDR2 SVGAGI. This CDR3 is built from 15 residues. V gave up 6 bases and J gave up 4 bases; unmatched junction bases: 8.

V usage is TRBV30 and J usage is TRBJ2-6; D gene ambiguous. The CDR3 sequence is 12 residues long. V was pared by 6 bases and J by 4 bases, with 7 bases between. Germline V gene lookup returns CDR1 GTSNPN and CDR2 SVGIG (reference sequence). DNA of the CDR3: TGTGCCTGTGGGCTGGGGGCCAACGTCCTGACTTTC. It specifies CACGLGANVLTF.

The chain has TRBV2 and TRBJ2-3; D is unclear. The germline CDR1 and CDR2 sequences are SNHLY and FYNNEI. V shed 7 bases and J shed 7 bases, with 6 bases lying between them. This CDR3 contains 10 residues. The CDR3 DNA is TGTGCCAGCATGGGCCATACGCAGTATTTT. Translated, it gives CASMGHTQYF.

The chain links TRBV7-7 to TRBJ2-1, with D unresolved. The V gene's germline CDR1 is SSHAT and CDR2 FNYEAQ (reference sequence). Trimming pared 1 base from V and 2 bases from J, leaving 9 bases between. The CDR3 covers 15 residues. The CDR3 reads CASSLGAGTYNEQFF. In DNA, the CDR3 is TGTGCCAGCAGCTTAGGAGCAGGTACCTACAATGAGCAGTTCTTC.

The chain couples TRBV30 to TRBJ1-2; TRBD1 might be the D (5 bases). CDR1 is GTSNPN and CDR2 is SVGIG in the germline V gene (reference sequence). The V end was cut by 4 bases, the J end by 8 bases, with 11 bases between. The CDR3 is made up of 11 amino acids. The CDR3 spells CAWNRNSGYTF. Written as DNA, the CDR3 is TGTGCCTGGAACAGGAATTCCGGCTACACCTTC.

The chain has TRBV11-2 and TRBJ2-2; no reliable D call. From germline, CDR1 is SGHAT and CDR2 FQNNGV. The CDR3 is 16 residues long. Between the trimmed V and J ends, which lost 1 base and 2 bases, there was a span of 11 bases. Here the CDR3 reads CASSLGWRGNTGELFF. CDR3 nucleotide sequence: TGTGCCAGCAGCTTAGGGTGGAGAGGAAACACCGGGGAGCTGTTTTTT.

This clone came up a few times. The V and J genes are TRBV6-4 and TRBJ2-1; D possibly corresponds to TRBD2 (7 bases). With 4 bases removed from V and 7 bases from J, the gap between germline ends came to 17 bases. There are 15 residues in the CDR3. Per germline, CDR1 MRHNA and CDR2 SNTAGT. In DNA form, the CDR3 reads TGTGCCAGCAGTGTGGGAGCGGAGGGGGGGAATGAGCAGTTCTTC. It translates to CASSVGAEGGNEQFF.

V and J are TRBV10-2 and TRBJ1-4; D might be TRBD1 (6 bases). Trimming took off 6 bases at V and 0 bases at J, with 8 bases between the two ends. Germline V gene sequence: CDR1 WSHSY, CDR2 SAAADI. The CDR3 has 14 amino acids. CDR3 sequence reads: CASRSGATNEKLFF. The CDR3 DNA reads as TGCGCCAGCAGATCAGGGGCAACTAATGAAAAACTGTTTTTT.